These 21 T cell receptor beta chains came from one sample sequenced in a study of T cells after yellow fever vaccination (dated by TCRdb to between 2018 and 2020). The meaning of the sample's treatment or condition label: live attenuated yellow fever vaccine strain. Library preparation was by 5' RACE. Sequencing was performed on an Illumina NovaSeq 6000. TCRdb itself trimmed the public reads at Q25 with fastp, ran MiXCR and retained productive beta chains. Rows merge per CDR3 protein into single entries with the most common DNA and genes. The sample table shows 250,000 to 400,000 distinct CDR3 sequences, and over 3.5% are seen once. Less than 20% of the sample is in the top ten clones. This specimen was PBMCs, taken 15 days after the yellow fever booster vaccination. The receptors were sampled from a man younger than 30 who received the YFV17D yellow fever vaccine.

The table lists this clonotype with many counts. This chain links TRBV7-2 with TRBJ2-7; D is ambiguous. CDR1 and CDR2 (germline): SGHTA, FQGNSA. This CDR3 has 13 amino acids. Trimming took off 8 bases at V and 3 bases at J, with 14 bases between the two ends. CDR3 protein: CASSPVIDYEQYF. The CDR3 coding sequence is TGTGCCAGCTCACCGGTTATAGACTACGAGCAGTACTTC.

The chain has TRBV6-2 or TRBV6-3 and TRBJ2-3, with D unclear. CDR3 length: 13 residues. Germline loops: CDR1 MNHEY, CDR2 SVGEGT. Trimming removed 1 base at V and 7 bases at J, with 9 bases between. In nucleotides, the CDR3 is TGTGCCAGCAGTTACTTATCGCAGAATACGCAGTATTTT. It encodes CASSYLSQNTQYF.

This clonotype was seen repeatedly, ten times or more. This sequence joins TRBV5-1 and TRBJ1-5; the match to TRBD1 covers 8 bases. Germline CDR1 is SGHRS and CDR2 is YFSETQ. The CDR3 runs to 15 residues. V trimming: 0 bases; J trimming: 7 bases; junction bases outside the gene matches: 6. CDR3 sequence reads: CASSLGGQGGQPQHF. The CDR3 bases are TGCGCCAGCAGCTTGGGCGGACAGGGAGGACAGCCCCAGCATTTT.

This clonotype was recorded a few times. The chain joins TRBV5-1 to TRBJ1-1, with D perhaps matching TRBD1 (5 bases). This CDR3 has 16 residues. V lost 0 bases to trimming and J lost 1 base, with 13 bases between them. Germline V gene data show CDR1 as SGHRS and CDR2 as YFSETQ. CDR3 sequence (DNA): TGCGCCAGCAGCTTGGAGCCAGGGTTATGGAACACTGAAGCTTTCTTT. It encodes CASSLEPGLWNTEAFF.

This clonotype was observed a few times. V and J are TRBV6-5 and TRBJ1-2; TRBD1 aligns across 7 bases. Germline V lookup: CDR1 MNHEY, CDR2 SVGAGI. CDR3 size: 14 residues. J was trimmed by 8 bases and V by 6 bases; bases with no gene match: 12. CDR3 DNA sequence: TGTGCCAGCAGCTCCAGGGGGGGGCTTTACGGCTACACCTTC. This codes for CASSSRGGLYGYTF.

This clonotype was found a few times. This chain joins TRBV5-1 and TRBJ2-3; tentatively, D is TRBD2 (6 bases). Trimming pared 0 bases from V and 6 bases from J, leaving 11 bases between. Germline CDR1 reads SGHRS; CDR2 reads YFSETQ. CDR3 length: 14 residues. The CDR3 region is CASSLARLVDTQYF. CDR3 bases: TGCGCCAGCAGCTTGGCTAGACTAGTGGATACGCAGTATTTT.

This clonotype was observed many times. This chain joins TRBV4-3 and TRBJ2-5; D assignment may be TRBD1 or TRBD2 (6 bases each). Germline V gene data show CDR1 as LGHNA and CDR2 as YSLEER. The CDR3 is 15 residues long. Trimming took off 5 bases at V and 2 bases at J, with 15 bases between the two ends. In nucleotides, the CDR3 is TGCGCCAGCAGCTGGGGGGACATGGGGCAAGAGACCCAGTACTTC. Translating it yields CASSWGDMGQETQYF.

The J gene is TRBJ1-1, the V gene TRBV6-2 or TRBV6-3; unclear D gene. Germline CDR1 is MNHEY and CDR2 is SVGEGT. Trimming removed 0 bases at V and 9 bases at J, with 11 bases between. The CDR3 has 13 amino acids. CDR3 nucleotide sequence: TGTGCCAGCAGTTACTCGGATGGCGGTCAAGCTTTCTTT. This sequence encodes CASSYSDGGQAFF.

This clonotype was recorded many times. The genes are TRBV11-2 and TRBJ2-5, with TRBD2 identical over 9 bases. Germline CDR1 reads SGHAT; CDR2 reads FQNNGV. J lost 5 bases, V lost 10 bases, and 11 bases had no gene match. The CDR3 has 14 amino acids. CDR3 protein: CATGFGGGGETQYF. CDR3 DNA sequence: TGTGCCACCGGATTTGGCGGGGGGGGTGAGACCCAGTACTTC.

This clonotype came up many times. The CDR3 DNA reads TGTGCCAGCAGTACTGGACAGGGGGCATTTGGTGAAGCTTTCTTT. Translated, it gives CASSTGQGAFGEAFF. The chain couples TRBV12-3 or TRBV12-4 to TRBJ1-1, with TRBD1 matching 11 bases. The trim removed 5 bases at V and 7 bases at J, leaving 9 bases unmatched. The length of the CDR3 is 15 residues.

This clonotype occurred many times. The CDR3 loop reads CASSPDRVYEQFF. The CDR3 nucleotides read TGTGCCAGCAGCCCTGACAGGGTGTATGAGCAGTTCTTC. The V call is TRBV7-9, the J call TRBJ2-1; 7 bases map to TRBD1. From germline, CDR1 is SEHNR and CDR2 FQNEAQ (reference sequence). The CDR3 is made up of 13 amino acids. The V gene end was trimmed by 5 bases and the J gene end by 8 bases; junction bases not matched to a gene: 6.

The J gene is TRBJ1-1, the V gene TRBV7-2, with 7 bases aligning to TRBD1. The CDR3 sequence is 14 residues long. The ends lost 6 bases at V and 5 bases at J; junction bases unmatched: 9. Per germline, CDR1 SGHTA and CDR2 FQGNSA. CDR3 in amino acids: CASRADRAETEAFF. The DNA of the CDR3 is TGTGCCAGCAGGGCAGACAGGGCGGAGACTGAAGCTTTCTTT.

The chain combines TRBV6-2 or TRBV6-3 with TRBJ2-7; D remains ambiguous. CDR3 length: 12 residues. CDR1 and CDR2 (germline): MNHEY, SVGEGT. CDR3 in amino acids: CASSDSPYEQYV. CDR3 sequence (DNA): TGTGCCAGCAGTGACTCCCCCTACGAGCAGTACGTC.

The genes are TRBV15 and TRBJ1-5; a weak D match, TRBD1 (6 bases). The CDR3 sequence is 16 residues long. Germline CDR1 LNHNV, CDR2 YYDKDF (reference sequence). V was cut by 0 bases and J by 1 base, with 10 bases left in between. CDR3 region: CATSRDRGGSNQPQHF. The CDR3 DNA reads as TGTGCCACCAGCAGAGATCGAGGGGGGAGCAATCAGCCCCAGCATTTT.

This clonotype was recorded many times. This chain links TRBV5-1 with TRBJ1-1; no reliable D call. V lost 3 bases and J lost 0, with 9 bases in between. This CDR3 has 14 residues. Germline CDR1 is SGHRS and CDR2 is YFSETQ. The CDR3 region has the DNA TGCGCCAGCAGCTCACTGGTCATGAACACTGAAGCTTTCTTT. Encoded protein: CASSSLVMNTEAFF.

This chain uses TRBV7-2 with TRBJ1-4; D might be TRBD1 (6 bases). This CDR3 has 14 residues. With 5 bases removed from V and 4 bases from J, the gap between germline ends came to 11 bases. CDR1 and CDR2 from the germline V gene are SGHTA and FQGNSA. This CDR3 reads CASSPDRFNEKLFF. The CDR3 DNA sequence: TGTGCCAGCAGCCCCGACAGGTTTAATGAAAAACTGTTTTTT.

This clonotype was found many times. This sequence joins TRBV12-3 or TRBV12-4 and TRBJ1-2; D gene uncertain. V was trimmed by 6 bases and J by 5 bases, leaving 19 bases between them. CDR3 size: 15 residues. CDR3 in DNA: TGTGCCAGCAGCCCCGATCCGATACCACTTTATGGCTACACCTTC. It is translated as CASSPDPIPLYGYTF.

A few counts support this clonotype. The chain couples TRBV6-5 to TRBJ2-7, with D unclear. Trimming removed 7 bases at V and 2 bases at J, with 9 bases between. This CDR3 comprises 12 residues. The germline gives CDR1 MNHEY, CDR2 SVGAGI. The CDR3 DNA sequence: TGTGCCAGCACTGGGTCTACCTACGAGCAGTACTTC. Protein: CASTGSTYEQYF.

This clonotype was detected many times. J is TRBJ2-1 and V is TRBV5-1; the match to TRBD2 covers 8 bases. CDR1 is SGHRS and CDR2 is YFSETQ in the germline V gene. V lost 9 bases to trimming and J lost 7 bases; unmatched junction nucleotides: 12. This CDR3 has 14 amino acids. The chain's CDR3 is CATSGGSAGNEQFF. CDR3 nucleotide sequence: TGCGCCACCTCGGGGGGGTCCGCGGGTAATGAGCAGTTCTTC.

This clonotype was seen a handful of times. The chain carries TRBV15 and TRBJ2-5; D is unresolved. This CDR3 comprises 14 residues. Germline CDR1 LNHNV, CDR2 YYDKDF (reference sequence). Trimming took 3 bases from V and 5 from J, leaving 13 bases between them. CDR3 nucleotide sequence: TGTGCCACCAGCAGGCGCTCAACCGGGGAGACCCAGTACTTC. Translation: CATSRRSTGETQYF.

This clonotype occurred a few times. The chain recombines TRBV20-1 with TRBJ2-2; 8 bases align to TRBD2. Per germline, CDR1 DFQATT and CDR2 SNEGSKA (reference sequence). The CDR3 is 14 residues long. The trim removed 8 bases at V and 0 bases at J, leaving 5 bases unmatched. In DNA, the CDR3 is TGCAGTTCCCCGGGAGGGACGAACACCGGGGAGCTGTTTTTT. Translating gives CSSPGGTNTGELFF.